This T cell receptor beta chain was identified in a study of CD8+ T cells in alopecia areata. Study in general: Treated patients received severity scores based on the percentage of scalp area affected.

The junction had 3 bases not matched to a gene; V was cut back by 6 bases and J by 7 bases. Germline values: CDR1 SNHLY, CDR2 FYNNEI. This CDR3 has 14 residues. Points from the study as a whole: A large proportion of expanded lesional clones were detected persisting in scalp and blood during tofacitinib. Scalp sequencing also captures normal skin's resident alphabeta T cells.

Treatment defined: oral pan-JAK inhibitor, 5-10 mg twice daily. Notes on this clone: Antigen unknown.

RNA extraction was followed by reverse transcription into cDNA, which acted as the sequencing template. This table comes from immunoSEQ multiplex PCR, and its TCRdb copy is limited to in-frame clones, with some not included. The sample carries 95,000 to 100,000 clones, approximately 63% recorded once. The material sequenced was CD8+ T cells sorted from blood, taken at approximately week 55, from a patient treated with tofacitinib. This receptor was identified in a human donor with alopecia areata. V is TRBV2 and J is TRBJ1-6; 10 positions match TRBD1. CDR3 coding DNA: TGTGCCAGCAGAGAGACAGGGGGCAATTCACCCCTCCACTTT. Translation gives CASRETGGNSPLHF.